This section outlines one TCR beta chain sequence together with its context. The trim removed 10 bases at V and 2 bases at J, leaving 7 bases unmatched. The germline CDR1 and CDR2 sequences are MNHEY and SVGAGI. This CDR3 is 14 amino acids long. This entry is derived from a study of blood T cell repertoires in COVID-19. Original processing notes: By means of reference gene primer amplification, nucleated cell counts were estimated. The table came from immunoSEQ multiplex PCR; TCRdb's copy has only in-frame clones and leaves some out. Clone size and V and J calls were adopted from that table, with D and trimming inferred from the DNA. In the table there are roughly 230,000 clones, around nine tenths of which are singletons.

V is TRBV6-5 and J is TRBJ2-3; the match to TRBD2 covers 9 bases. The sequence came from a young man with COVID-19, enrolled during active disease. Sequencing was performed on peripheral blood. CDR3 sequence (DNA): TGTGCCACCGCGGGGGGGCAGGACACAGATACGCAGTATTTT. Its translation: CATAGGQDTDTQYF.